The entry below describes one TCR beta chain. What it recognizes is unknown. This CDR3 comprises 20 residues. After removal of 4 bases from V and 4 bases from J, the junction contained 21 bases not matched to a gene. Germline lookup yields CDR1 SGHRS and CDR2 YFSETQ. This entry belongs to a study of identical twins. TCRdb re-called the 5' RACE reads through MiXCR, storing one row per CDR3 protein. The table includes about 340,000 distinct CDR3 sequences, 12% detected once. Study-wide results and caveats: The conclusions drew on cross-sectional statistical analysis instead of tracking the same donors. Where out-of-frame alpha sequences were twin-shared, they showed excess low generation probability.

Another study also made use of these data, one on yellow fever vaccine responses in identical twins. This second study notes: Twins' vaccine T cell response reportedly gave the appearance of partial convergence and partial personalization.

The sequenced material came from CD8+ T cells sorted from blood. The rearrangement joins TRBV5-1 to TRBJ2-1; TRBD2 aligns across 9 bases. The receptor was isolated from a young woman in good health. For the CDR3, the DNA is TGCGCCAGCAGCGCGAGGGTCGTTTGGAGTCAGCGGGAGGATTACAATGAGCAGTTCTTC. Protein: CASSARVVWSQREDYNEQFF.